This entry lists 4 T cell receptor beta chains sequenced from one sample in a study of early T cells in non-severe SARS-CoV-2 infection (dated by TCRdb to the early 2020s). The library was produced with 5' RACE. TCRdb shows the sequencer as NextSeq 500. Using fastp at Q25 and MiXCR, TCRdb reprocessed the public reads and kept productive beta chains. Each CDR3 protein gets just one entry, which takes the most common genes and DNA from the rows behind it. The sample profile shows 34,000 or so distinct CDR3 sequences; around 9% of them were found once. Of the sample, less than 15% falls within the top ten clones. The sequenced sample consisted of whole blood. Source of these receptors: an adult who was a healthcare worker with PCR-confirmed SARS-CoV-2 infection or an uninfected control (not recorded which).

This chain connects TRBV5-6 to TRBJ1-5; maybe TRBD1 (5 bases). This CDR3 comprises 16 residues. CDR1 is SGHDT and CDR2 is YYEEEE in the germline V gene. Trimming shortened V by 0 bases and J by 3 bases, and 13 bases separated the two germline ends. For the CDR3, the DNA is TGTGCCAGCAGCTTGGGGGGCGGACGGTACAATCAGCCCCAGCATTTT. Residues: CASSLGGGRYNQPQHF.

This clonotype was picked up many times. The CDR3 region is CASSQDIGQGYYEQYF. The CDR3 DNA reads as TGCGCCAGCAGCCAAGATATCGGACAGGGGTACTACGAGCAGTACTTC. The chain uses TRBV4-3 and TRBJ2-7; 9 bases are a match to TRBD1. The CDR3 totals 16 residues. Germline CDR1 and CDR2: LGHNA and YSLEER. With V trimmed by 0 bases and J by 3 bases, 6 bases remained unmatched.

Ten or more counts support this clonotype. The genes are TRBV5-1 and TRBJ2-7; maybe TRBD1 (6 bases). V lost 3 bases to trimming and J lost 6 bases, with 10 bases between them. This CDR3 is 12 amino acids long. Germline CDR1 SGHRS, CDR2 YFSETQ. In DNA form, the CDR3 reads TGCGCCAGCAGCTGGACAGATGGCGAGCAGTACTTC. Protein product: CASSWTDGEQYF.

This clonotype was recorded at least ten times. V and J are TRBV20-1 and TRBJ2-5, with 9 bases that match TRBD1. The junction had 7 bases not matched to a gene; V was cut back by 3 bases and J by 2 bases. CDR1 and CDR2 (germline): DFQATT, SNEGSKA (reference sequence). The CDR3 runs to 15 residues. The CDR3 region has the DNA TGCAGTGCTAGGGGTAGGACAGGGGTGCAAGAGACCCAGTACTTC. Protein: CSARGRTGVQETQYF.